The 15 T cell receptor beta chains below come from one sample, sequenced in a study of cytomegalovirus exposure and HLA in healthy donors. The PCR employed 60 Vbeta primers together with 13 Jbeta primers. Only in-frame clones appear in the TCRdb table, and some are missing; sequencing was by immunoSEQ multiplex PCR. The sample lists around 150,000 clones, around four fifths occurring once. Source material: PBMCs. The receptors originated from a man aged 45-60 years in good health and CMV-seropositive.

This chain uses TRBV19 with TRBJ2-2, with TRBD1 as a possible D gene (5 bases). Germline-derived CDR1 and CDR2 are LNHDA and SQIVND (reference sequence). The ends were cut back, 4 bases at V and 2 bases at J, with 14 bases in the middle. This CDR3 comprises 16 residues. The CDR3 nucleotides are TGTGCCAGTAGTAGTGGTTCAGGGTTTAACACCGGGGAGCTGTTTTTT. It encodes CASSSGSGFNTGELFF. The full variable domain, completed using reference TRBV19 and TRBJ2-2, is DGGITQSPKYLFRKEGQNVTLSCEQNLNHDAMYWYRQDPGQGLRLIYYSQIVNDFQKGDIAEGYSVSREKKESFPLTVTSAQKNPTAFYLCASSSGSGFNTGELFFGEGSRLTVL.

The chain combines TRBV5-1 with TRBJ1-3; the D gene is possibly TRBD1 (6 bases). The CDR3 has 14 amino acids. Trimming shortened V by 4 bases and J by 3 bases, and 11 bases separated the two germline ends. Germline lookup yields CDR1 SGHRS and CDR2 YFSETQ. The CDR3 region is CASSPQGYGNTIYF. The CDR3 DNA is TGCGCCAGCAGCCCACAGGGTTATGGAAACACCATATATTTT.

Notes on this clone: The same CDR3 can be traced to other DNA sequences in this sample. Here the CDR3 reads CASSFDWEGGSGNTIYF. The CDR3 region has the DNA TGTGCCAGCAGTTTCGATTGGGAGGGTGGCTCTGGAAACACCATATATTTT. The chain carries TRBV28 and TRBJ1-3, with unresolved D. Germline V gene lookup returns CDR1 MDHEN and CDR2 SYDVKM. The V gene lost 3 bases and the J gene lost 0 bases, with 15 bases spanning the gap. This CDR3 spans 17 amino acids.

CDR3 sequence reads: CASSETSGSHEQYF. In nucleotides, the CDR3 is TGTGCCAGCAGTGAGACTAGCGGGAGTCACGAGCAGTACTTC. V is TRBV6-1 and J is TRBJ2-7; 12 bases match TRBD2. The CDR3 is 14 residues long. The ends lost 3 bases at V and 5 bases at J; junction bases unmatched: 2. Germline V gives CDR1 MNHNS, CDR2 SASEGT.

The chain employs TRBV27 and TRBJ2-7; D is uncertain. The V gene's germline CDR1 is MNHEY and CDR2 SMNVEV (reference sequence). Trimming took 6 bases from V and 2 from J, leaving 17 bases between them. The length of the CDR3 is 15 residues. CDR3 loop: CASSTKTDGPYEQYF. The CDR3 nucleotides are TGTGCCAGCAGCACTAAGACTGATGGTCCCTACGAGCAGTACTTC.

The chain has TRBV28 and TRBJ1-4, with 8 bases that match TRBD1. This CDR3 is built from 14 residues. V lost 10 bases to trimming and J lost 7 bases; unmatched junction nucleotides: 11. The germline V gene has CDR1 MDHEN and CDR2 SYDVKM. CDR3 coding DNA: TGTGCCAACAGGGCACAGGGGGGAGGTGAAAAACTGTTTTTT. It specifies CANRAQGGGEKLFF.

The chain joins TRBV4-2 to TRBJ2-7; possible D gene TRBD2, 5 bases. The CDR3 spans 15 residues. Germline values: CDR1 LGHNA, CDR2 YNFKEQ. Deletions cut 3 bases from V and 0 bases from J, with 12 bases between. The CDR3 DNA follows: TGTGCCAGCAGCCACTTCGGGATTAGCTCCTACGAGCAGTACTTC. This gives the protein CASSHFGISSYEQYF.

The V call is TRBV9, the J call TRBJ2-1; TRBD2 aligns across 10 bases. Germline V gives CDR1 SGDLS, CDR2 YYNGEE. The CDR3 extends over 16 amino acids. V lost 0 bases to trimming and J lost 7 bases; unmatched junction nucleotides: 7. CDR3 residues: CASSVDPSGGANEQFF. The CDR3 coding sequence is TGTGCCAGCAGCGTAGACCCGAGCGGGGGGGCGAATGAGCAGTTCTTC.

The chain couples TRBV5-1 to TRBJ2-2; 9 bases are shared with TRBD2. Looked up from germline, CDR1 is SGHRS and CDR2 is YFSETQ. The ends lost 2 bases at V and 3 bases at J; junction bases unmatched: 14. CDR3 size: 19 residues. The CDR3 protein is CASSFRGVAGVLDTGELFF. In nucleotides, the CDR3 is TGCGCCAGCAGCTTCCGCGGGGTAGCGGGGGTCTTGGACACCGGGGAGCTGTTTTTT. The complete variable domain, with remaining parts taken from reference TRBV5-1 and TRBJ2-2, reads KAGVTQTPRYLIKTRGQQVTLSCSPISGHRSVSWYQQTPGQGLQFLFEYFSETQRNKGNFPGRFSGRQFSNSRSEMNVSTLELGDSALYLCASSFRGVAGVLDTGELFFGEGSRLTVL.

The J gene is TRBJ1-1, the V gene TRBV19; TRBD1 is a possible D gene (6 bases). The CDR3 sequence is 13 residues long. Trimming took 4 bases from V and 12 from J, leaving 18 bases between them. Germline V gives CDR1 LNHDA, CDR2 SQIVND (reference sequence). The CDR3 sequence is CASSTNRYRESFF. DNA of the CDR3: TGTGCCAGTAGTACTAACCGTTACAGGGAATCTTTCTTT.

The rearrangement links TRBV5-1 to TRBJ2-7; TRBD1 matches at 9 bases. The CDR3 totals 15 residues. V shed 6 bases, J shed 3 bases, and the junction held 10 bases outside the gene matches. From germline, CDR1 is SGHRS and CDR2 YFSETQ. CDR3 sequence (DNA): TGCGCCAGCACCCTGGGGGGGACAGGGCACTACGAGCAGTACTTC. Its translation: CASTLGGTGHYEQYF.

The chain joins TRBV7-9 to TRBJ1-1; a possible D gene is TRBD1 (5 bases). The CDR3 is 11 residues long. Germline assignment: CDR1 SEHNR and CDR2 FQNEAQ (reference sequence). The V and J ends lost 5 bases and 11 bases respectively, with 12 bases between them. This CDR3 is CASSLGGDAFF. CDR3 bases: TGTGCCAGCAGCCTGGGGGGGGACGCTTTCTTT.

This clone has only a few counts. The chain uses TRBV2 and TRBJ1-4; tentatively, D is TRBD1 (5 bases). CDR1 SNHLY and CDR2 FYNNEI come from the germline V gene. V lost 3 bases to trimming and J lost 3 bases, with 11 bases between them. The CDR3 is 15 amino acids. This chain's CDR3 is CASSDRGMANEKLFF. Written as DNA, the CDR3 is TGTGCCAGCAGTGACCGGGGGATGGCTAATGAAAAACTGTTTTTT. The full variable domain, in which reference TRBV2 and TRBJ1-4 provide the parts outside the CDR3, is EPEVTQTPSHQVTQMGQEVILRCVPISNHLYFYWYRQILGQKVEFLVSFYNNEISEKSEIFDDQFSVERPDGSNFTLKIRSTKLEDSAMYFCASSDRGMANEKLFFGSGTQLSVL.

V is TRBV19 and J is TRBJ2-4; 8 bases agree with TRBD1. CDR1 is LNHDA, CDR2 SQIVND, per germline (reference sequence). The J segment lost 11 bases and the V segment lost 5 bases, leaving 8 bases of the junction unmatched. This CDR3 is 13 amino acids long. The CDR3 spells CASSYFQGAVQYF. Written as DNA, the CDR3 is TGTGCCAGTAGTTATTTTCAGGGGGCGGTTCAGTACTTC.

The gene calls are TRBV5-1 and TRBJ2-5; TRBD1 aligns across 10 bases. The CDR3 has 15 amino acids. V lost 0 bases to trimming and J lost 5 bases; unmatched junction nucleotides: 4. The V gene's germline CDR1 is SGHRS and CDR2 YFSETQ. In DNA, the CDR3 is TGCGCCAGCAGCTTGGGGGACAGGGGAGTGGAGACCCAGTACTTC. It codes for CASSLGDRGVETQYF.